The 14 T cell receptor beta chains in this list originate from one sample, sequenced in a study of blood T cell repertoires in COVID-19. Method: immunoSEQ multiplex PCR; TCRdb's copy keeps in-frame clones and lacks some. The sample holds under 200,000 clones, roughly 90% seen once. Material for sequencing was peripheral blood. These receptors originate from a man younger than 35 with active or convalescent COVID-19.

V is TRBV24-1 and J is TRBJ1-2, with D tentatively TRBD1 (6 bases). CDR3 length: 16 residues. CDR1 is KGHDR, CDR2 SFDVKD, per germline. The ends were cut back, 5 bases at V and 2 bases at J, with 17 bases in the middle. CDR3 residues: CATSGGGILGNYGYTF. CDR3 nucleotide sequence: TGTGCCACCAGTGGAGGGGGTATCCTAGGAAACTATGGCTACACCTTC.

This clone has only a few counts. The chain has TRBV12-3 or TRBV12-4 and TRBJ1-2, with TRBD1 identical over 7 bases. This CDR3 comprises 12 residues. V shed 3 bases, J shed 6 bases, and the junction held 1 base outside the gene matches. The CDR3, as DNA: TGTGCCAGCAGTTTCAGGGGGAATGGCTACACCTTC. Its translation is CASSFRGNGYTF.

The chain has TRBV9 and TRBJ2-4; 11 bases match TRBD2. The CDR3 runs to 17 residues. V was pared by 0 bases and J by 8 bases, with 10 bases of the junction left unmatched. CDR1 and CDR2 from the germline V gene are SGDLS and YYNGEE. The CDR3 DNA is TGTGCCAGCAGCGTAGGTGGTCTAGCGGGAGGCGGGGACATTCAGTACTTC. It translates to CASSVGGLAGGGDIQYF.

This chain uses TRBV28 with TRBJ2-5, with D maybe TRBD1 (6 bases). V gave up 5 bases and J gave up 1 base, with 11 bases separating them. Per the germline V gene, CDR1 is MDHEN and CDR2 is SYDVKM. There are 14 residues in the CDR3. The chain's CDR3 is CASSEGHSQETQYF. The CDR3 DNA reads as TGTGCCAGCAGTGAGGGACATTCCCAAGAGACCCAGTACTTC.

Note on this clone: Different DNA sequences within this sample yield the same CDR3. CDR3 region: CASSYRLAGINEQFF. In nucleotides, the CDR3 is TGTGCCAGCAGTTATCGTCTAGCGGGTATCAATGAGCAGTTCTTC. The genes are TRBV6-2 or TRBV6-3 and TRBJ2-1, with TRBD2 matching 8 bases. Germline loops: CDR1 MNHEY, CDR2 SVGEGT. The CDR3 covers 15 residues. The junction had 7 bases not matched to a gene; V was cut back by 3 bases and J by 6 bases.

V is TRBV7-9 and J is TRBJ2-2; tentative D call: TRBD2 (5 bases). The CDR3 sequence is 13 residues long. Germline CDR1 SEHNR, CDR2 FQNEAQ (reference sequence). Deletions cut 3 bases from V and 6 bases from J, with 8 bases between. The CDR3 here is CASSFLAAGELFF. As DNA, the CDR3 is TGTGCCAGCAGCTTTCTAGCAGCCGGGGAGCTGTTTTTT.

The CDR3 is CASSIQGQSVWGSVNEQFF. Written as DNA, the CDR3 is TGTGCCAGTAGCATACAGGGACAGAGTGTATGGGGCTCGGTGAATGAGCAGTTCTTC. The genes are TRBV19 and TRBJ2-1; 7 nucleotides match TRBD1. The CDR3 spans 19 residues. Germline-derived CDR1 and CDR2 are LNHDA and SQIVND (reference sequence). The ends lost 6 bases at V and 7 bases at J; junction bases unmatched: 24.

The chain uses TRBV6-1 and TRBJ1-2; no clear D gene. Trimming removed 0 bases from V and 3 bases from J, with 5 bases in between. Germline V gene data show CDR1 as MNHNS and CDR2 as SASEGT. The CDR3 spans 13 residues. The CDR3 DNA sequence: TGTGCCAGCAGTGAAGCCCCGGACTATGGCTACACCTTC. Encoded protein: CASSEAPDYGYTF.

V and J are TRBV10-3 and TRBJ2-2; D is possibly TRBD2 (5 bases). V shed 2 bases and J shed 8 bases, with 12 bases lying between them. This CDR3 has 14 amino acids. Germline V CDR1 and CDR2: ENHRY, SYGVKD. The CDR3 reads CAISEGSPGGELFF. In DNA form, the CDR3 reads TGTGCCATCAGTGAGGGCAGTCCGGGAGGGGAGCTGTTTTTT.

CDR3 nucleotide sequence: TGTGCCAGCGGACTGGGCGGGAGATACAATGAGCAGTTCTTC. This codes for CASGLGGRYNEQFF. The chain carries TRBV7-9 and TRBJ2-1; 7 bases line up with TRBD2. CDR1 and CDR2 (germline): SEHNR, FQNEAQ (reference sequence). J gave up 4 bases and V 8 bases, and 8 bases lay outside the gene matches. CDR3 size: 14 residues.

This chain uses TRBV30 with TRBJ2-5; a possible D gene is TRBD2 (6 bases). Trimming cost V 2 bases and J 1 base, with 11 bases left between them. The CDR3 length is 14 residues. In germline, CDR1 is GTSNPN, CDR2 SVGIG (reference sequence). The CDR3 DNA reads as TGTGCCTGGAGTTGGAGGGGTTCCCAAGAGACCCAGTACTTC. Translating gives CAWSWRGSQETQYF.

V usage is TRBV6-5 and J usage is TRBJ1-5; D perhaps matches TRBD1 (6 bases). The germline V gene encodes CDR1 MNHEY and CDR2 SVGAGI. V was clipped by 6 bases and J by 3 bases, with 15 bases between them. The CDR3 is 15 amino acids. This CDR3 reads CASRKGVNVNQPQHF. The CDR3 DNA is TGTGCCAGCAGGAAGGGGGTAAACGTCAATCAGCCCCAGCATTTT.

The chain combines TRBV6-1 with TRBJ2-2; TRBD1 is a possible D gene (7 bases). Germline V gene sequence: CDR1 MNHNS, CDR2 SASEGT. This CDR3 contains 16 residues. V was trimmed by 2 bases and J by 4 bases, leaving 14 bases between them. CDR3 sequence: CASSEQTGRSTGELFF. The DNA of the CDR3 is TGTGCCAGCAGTGAACAGACAGGGAGGAGCACCGGGGAGCTGTTTTTT.

This chain joins TRBV27 and TRBJ1-3, with D maybe TRBD1 (6 bases). Trimming pared 2 bases from V and 8 bases from J, leaving 13 bases between. CDR1 and CDR2 from the germline V gene are MNHEY and SMNVEV (reference sequence). CDR3 size: 14 residues. The CDR3 DNA reads as TGTGCCAGCAGTTTAGGCGCAGGGGCGGACACCATATATTTT. It is translated as CASSLGAGADTIYF.